This T cell receptor beta chain was recorded in a study of shared clonotypes between healthy human individuals. Per the germline V gene, CDR1 is MNHNS and CDR2 is SASEGT. J lost 3 bases, V lost 7 bases, and 7 bases had no gene match. The CDR3 totals 15 residues. This clone appeared many times. The repertoire was sequenced with immunoSEQ multiplex PCR; TCRdb's copy has only in-frame clones and lacks some. This table has a few hundred thousand clones, roughly 85% appearing once. The J gene is TRBJ2-1, the V gene TRBV6-1; 9 positions agree with TRBD2. Sequencing was carried out using PBMCs. The sequence was obtained from a woman in her 40s in good health. Some clones in this sample may be carry-over from other donors' samples. The CDR3 spells CASTREGGNYNEQFF. The CDR3 region has the DNA TGTGCCAGCACGCGGGAGGGAGGCAACTACAATGAGCAGTTCTTC.